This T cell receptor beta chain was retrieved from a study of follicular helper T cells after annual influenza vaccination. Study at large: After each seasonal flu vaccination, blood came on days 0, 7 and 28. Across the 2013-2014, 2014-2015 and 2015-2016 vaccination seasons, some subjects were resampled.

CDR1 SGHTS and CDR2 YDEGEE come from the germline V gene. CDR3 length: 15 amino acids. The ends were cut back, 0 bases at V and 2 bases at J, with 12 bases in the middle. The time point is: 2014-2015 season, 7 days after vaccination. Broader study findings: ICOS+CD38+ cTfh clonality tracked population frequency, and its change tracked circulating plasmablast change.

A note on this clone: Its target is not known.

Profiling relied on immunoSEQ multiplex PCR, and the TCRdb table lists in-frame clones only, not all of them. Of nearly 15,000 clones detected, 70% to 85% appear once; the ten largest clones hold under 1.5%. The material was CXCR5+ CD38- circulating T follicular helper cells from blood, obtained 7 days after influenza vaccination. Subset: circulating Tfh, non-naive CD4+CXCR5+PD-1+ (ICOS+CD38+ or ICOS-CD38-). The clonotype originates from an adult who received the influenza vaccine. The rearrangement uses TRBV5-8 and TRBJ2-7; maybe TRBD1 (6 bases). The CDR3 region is CASSLVGRGTYEQYF. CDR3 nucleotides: TGTGCCAGCAGCTTGGTGGGCAGGGGTACCTACGAGCAGTACTTC. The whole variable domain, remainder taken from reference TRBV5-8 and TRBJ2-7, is EAGVTQSPTHLIKTRGQQATLRCSPISGHTSVYWYQQALGLGLQFLLWYDEGEERNRGNFPPRFSGRQFPNYSSELNVNALELEDSALYLCASSLVGRGTYEQYFGPGTRLTVT.